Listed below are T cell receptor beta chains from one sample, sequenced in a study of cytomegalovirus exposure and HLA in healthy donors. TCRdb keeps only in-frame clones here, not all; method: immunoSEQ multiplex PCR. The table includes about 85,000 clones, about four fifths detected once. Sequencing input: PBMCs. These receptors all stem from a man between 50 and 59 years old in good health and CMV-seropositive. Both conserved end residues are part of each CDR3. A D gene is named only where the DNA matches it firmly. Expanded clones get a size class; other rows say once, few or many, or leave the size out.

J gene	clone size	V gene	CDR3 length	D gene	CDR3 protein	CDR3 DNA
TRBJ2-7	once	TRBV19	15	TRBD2	CASSVGLAGEREQYF	TGTGCCAGTAGTGTGGGACTAGCGGGAGAGCGGGAGCAGTACTTC
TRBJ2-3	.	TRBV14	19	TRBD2	CASSRTGTSGLRSTDTQYF	TGTGCCAGCAGCCGAACCGGGACTAGCGGACTCCGGAGCACAGATACGCAGTATTTT
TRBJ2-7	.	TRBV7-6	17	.	CASSLAGNPGAYYEQYF	TGTGCCAGCAGCTTAGCGGGCAATCCGGGAGCGTACTACGAGCAGTACTTC
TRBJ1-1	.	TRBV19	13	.	CASGGGQYAEAFF	TGTGCCAGTGGGGGGGGTCAATACGCTGAAGCTTTCTTT
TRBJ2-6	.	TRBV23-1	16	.	CASSPFDCAGANVLTF	TGCGCCAGCAGTCCGTTTGACTGTGCTGGGGCCAACGTCCTGACTTTC
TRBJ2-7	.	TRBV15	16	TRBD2	CATRSKTSGSVYEQYF	TGTGCCACCAGGTCAAAGACTAGCGGATCAGTCTACGAGCAGTACTTC
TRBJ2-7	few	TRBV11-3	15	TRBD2	CASSLAAGGSYEQYF	TGTGCCAGCAGCTTAGCTGCGGGCGGGAGCTACGAGCAGTACTTC
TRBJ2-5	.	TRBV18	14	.	CASSLSGDKETQYF	TGTGCCAGCTCACTGTCGGGGGATAAAGAGACCCAGTACTTC
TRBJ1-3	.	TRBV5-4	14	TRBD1	CASSFWDRGDTIYF	TGTGCCAGCAGCTTCTGGGACAGGGGAGACACCATATATTTT
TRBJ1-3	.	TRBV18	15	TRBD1	CASSPGQVEGNTIYF	TGTGCCAGCTCGCCGGGACAGGTTGAGGGAAACACCATATATTTT
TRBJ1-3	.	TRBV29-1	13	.	CSVCLLSGNTIYF	TGCAGCGTTTGTCTACTCTCTGGAAACACCATATATTTT
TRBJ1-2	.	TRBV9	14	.	CASSVELEGYGYTF	TGTGCCAGCAGCGTAGAGTTGGAGGGCTATGGCTACACCTTC
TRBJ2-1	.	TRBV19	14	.	CASSYDRSYNEQFF	TGTGCCAGTAGTTATGACAGGAGCTACAATGAGCAGTTCTTC
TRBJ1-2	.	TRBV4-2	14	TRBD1	CASSSTGVGYGYTF	TGTGCCAGCAGCTCCACAGGGGTCGGCTATGGCTACACCTTC
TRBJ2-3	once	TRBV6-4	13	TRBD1	CASSGQGRDTQYF	TGTGCCAGCAGTGGACAGGGAAGAGATACGCAGTATTTT
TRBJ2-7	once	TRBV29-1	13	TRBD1	CSVEPGQGVEQYF	TGCAGCGTTGAGCCGGGACAGGGAGTCGAGCAGTACTTC
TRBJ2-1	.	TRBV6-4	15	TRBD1	CASSVGQGAPNEQFF	TGTGCCAGCAGCGTGGGACAGGGGGCGCCGAATGAGCAGTTCTTC